These T cell receptor beta chains were read from a single sample in a study of radiation and T cells in renal cell carcinoma. Profiled with immunoSEQ multiplex PCR; TCRdb holds only in-frame clones, not every one. The sample lists roughly 140,000 clones, about 87% seen once, with 13% in the top ten. The starting material was blood, obtained from a patient whose treatment included radiotherapy and nephrectomy. The source of these receptors is a woman between 45 and 65 years old with renal cell carcinoma. Both conserved end residues are part of each CDR3.

j_gene: TRBJ2-3
v_gene: TRBV19
CDR3aa: CASSSGGAADTQYF

j_gene: TRBJ1-1
v_gene: TRBV11-2
CDR3aa: CASSSRGAMNTEAFF

j_gene: TRBJ2-1
v_gene: TRBV19
CDR3aa: CASSIGASQYEQFF

j_gene: TRBJ2-7
v_gene: TRBV6-1
CDR3aa: CASSAGTGFYEQYF

j_gene: TRBJ2-7
v_gene: TRBV5-1
CDR3aa: CASRNRQGASYEQYF

j_gene: TRBJ1-3
v_gene: TRBV7-2
CDR3aa: CASSLTGENTIYF

j_gene: TRBJ1-2
v_gene: TRBV4-3
CDR3aa: CASSQGGATTNYGYTF

j_gene: TRBJ2-5
v_gene: TRBV4-1
CDR3aa: CASSRAAGQTIETQYF

j_gene: TRBJ1-2
v_gene: TRBV19
CDR3aa: CASSMDTGPGYTF

j_gene: TRBJ1-2
v_gene: TRBV5-1
CDR3aa: CASSFEPTGSANYGYTF